This T cell receptor beta chain stems from a study of CD8 T cells in ankylosing spondylitis. The CDR3 is 13 amino acids. Trimming took off 2 bases at V and 6 bases at J, with 9 bases between the two ends. One entry per CDR3 protein results from TCRdb running MiXCR on the 5' RACE reads. Among some 350,000 distinct CDR3 sequences listed, roughly 15% were seen once. This clonotype occurred many times. The clonotype was recovered from a male donor with ankylosing spondylitis or in good health (not recorded which). This chain links TRBV12-3 or TRBV12-4 with TRBJ2-3; a possible D gene is TRBD2 (5 bases). The specimen was blood, either unsorted or a sorted T cell fraction (not recorded which). CDR3 loop: CASSLRRGDTQYF. The CDR3 DNA follows: TGTGCCAGCAGTTTACGGAGAGGGGATACGCAGTATTTT.